The sequence of this T cell receptor beta chain was determined in a study of blood T cell repertoires in COVID-19. Produced via immunoSEQ multiplex PCR; TCRdb's table is partial and in-frame only. The sample gives a few hundred thousand clones, roughly 84% of which show up once; 3.4% is in the top ten. Looked up from germline, CDR1 is LGHNA and CDR2 is YSLEER. The CDR3 is 14 residues long. V lost 0 bases to trimming and J lost 7 bases, with 7 bases between them. V gene TRBV4-3 combines with J gene TRBJ1-6; D is unclear. The source of this sequence is a man aged 50-60 years who had recovered from COVID-19. The sequencing sample was made of PBMCs or T cells enriched from blood (not recorded which). The CDR3 DNA follows: TGCGCCAGCAGCCAAGATGGCCGAAATTCACCCCTCCACTTT. This gives the protein CASSQDGRNSPLHF.